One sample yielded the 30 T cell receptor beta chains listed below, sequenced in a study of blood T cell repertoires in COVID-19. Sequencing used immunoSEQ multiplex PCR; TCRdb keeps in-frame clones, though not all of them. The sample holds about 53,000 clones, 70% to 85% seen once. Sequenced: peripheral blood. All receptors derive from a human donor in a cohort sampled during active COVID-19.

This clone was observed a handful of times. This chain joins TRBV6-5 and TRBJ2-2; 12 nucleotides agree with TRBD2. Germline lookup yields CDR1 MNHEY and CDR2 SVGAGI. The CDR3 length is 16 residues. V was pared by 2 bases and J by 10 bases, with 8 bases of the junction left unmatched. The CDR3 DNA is TGTGCCAGCAGTTACGTGAGGACTAGCGGGATCGAGGAGCTGTTTTTT. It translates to CASSYVRTSGIEELFF.

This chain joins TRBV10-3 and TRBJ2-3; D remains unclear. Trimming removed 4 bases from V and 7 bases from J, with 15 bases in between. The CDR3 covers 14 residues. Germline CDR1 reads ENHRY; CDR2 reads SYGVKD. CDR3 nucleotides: TGTGCCATCAGTGCGGCCGGGTTGGGTAATACGCAGTATTTT. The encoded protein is CAISAAGLGNTQYF.

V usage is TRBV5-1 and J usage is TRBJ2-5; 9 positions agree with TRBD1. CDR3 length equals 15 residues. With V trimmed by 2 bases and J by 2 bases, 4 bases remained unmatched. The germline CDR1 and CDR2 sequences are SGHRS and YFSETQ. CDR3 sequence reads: CASSLGTGIQETQYF. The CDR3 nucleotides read TGCGCCAGCAGCTTAGGGACAGGGATACAAGAGACCCAGTACTTC.

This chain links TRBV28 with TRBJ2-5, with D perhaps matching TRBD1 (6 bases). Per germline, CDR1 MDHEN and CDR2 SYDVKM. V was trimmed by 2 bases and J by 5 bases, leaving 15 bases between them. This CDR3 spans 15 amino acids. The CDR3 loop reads CASSLAFSGAETQYF. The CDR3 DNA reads TGTGCCAGCAGTTTAGCATTTTCAGGGGCCGAGACCCAGTACTTC. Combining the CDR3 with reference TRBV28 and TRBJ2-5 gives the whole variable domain DVKVTQSSRYLVKRTGEKVFLECVQDMDHENMFWYRQDPGLGLRLIYFSYDVKMKEKGDIPEGYSVSREKKERFSLILESASTNQTSMYLCASSLAFSGAETQYFGPGTRLLVL.

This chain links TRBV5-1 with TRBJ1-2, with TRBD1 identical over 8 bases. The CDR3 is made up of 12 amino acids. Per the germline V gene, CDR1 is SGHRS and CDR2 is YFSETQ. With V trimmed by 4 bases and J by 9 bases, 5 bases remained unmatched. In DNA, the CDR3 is TGCGCCAGCAGCCAAGACAGGGGTCGCTACACCTTC. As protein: CASSQDRGRYTF.

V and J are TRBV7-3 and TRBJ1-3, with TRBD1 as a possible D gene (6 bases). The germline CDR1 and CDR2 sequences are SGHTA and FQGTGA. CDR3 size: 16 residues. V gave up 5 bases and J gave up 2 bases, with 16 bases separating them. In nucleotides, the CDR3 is TGTGCCAGCAGCGTTACGGGGGGCGCAGCTGGAAACACCATATATTTT. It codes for CASSVTGGAAGNTIYF.

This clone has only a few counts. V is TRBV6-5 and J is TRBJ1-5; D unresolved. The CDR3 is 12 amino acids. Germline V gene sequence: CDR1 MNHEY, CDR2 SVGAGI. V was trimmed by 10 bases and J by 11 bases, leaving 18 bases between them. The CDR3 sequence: CATRPPNAAQHF. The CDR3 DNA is TGTGCCACTAGACCCCCCAATGCGGCCCAGCATTTT.

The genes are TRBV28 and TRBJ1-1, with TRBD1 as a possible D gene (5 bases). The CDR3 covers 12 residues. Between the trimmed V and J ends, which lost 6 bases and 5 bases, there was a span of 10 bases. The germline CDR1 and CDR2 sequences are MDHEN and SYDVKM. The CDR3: CASRARGTEAFF. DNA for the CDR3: TGTGCCAGCAGAGCAAGGGGAACTGAAGCTTTCTTT.

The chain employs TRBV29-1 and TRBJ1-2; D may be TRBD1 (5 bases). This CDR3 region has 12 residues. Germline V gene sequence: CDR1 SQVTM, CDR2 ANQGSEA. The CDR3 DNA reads TGCACCTACGACACGGCAGGGAATGGCTACACCTTC. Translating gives CTYDTAGNGYTF.

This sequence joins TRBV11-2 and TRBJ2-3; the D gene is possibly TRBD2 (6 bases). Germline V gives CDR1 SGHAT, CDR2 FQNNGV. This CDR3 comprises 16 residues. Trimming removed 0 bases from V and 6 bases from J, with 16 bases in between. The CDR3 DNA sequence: TGTGCCAGCAGCTTAGACTGGGGACTTAGGCCGGATACGCAGTATTTT. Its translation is CASSLDWGLRPDTQYF.

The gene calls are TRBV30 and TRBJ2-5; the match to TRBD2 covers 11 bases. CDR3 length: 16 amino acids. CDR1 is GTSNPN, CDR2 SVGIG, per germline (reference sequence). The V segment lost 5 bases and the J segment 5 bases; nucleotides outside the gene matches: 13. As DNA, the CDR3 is TGTGCCTGGTCAGGGAAATTAGCGGGAGGGGGTGAGACCCAGTACTTC. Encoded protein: CAWSGKLAGGGETQYF.

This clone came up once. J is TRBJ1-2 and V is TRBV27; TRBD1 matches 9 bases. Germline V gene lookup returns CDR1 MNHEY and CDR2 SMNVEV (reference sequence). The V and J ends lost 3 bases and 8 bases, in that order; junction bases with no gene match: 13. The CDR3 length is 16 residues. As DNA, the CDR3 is TGTGCCAGCAGTTTCCGACCGGGACAGGGTCATCTCGGCTACACCTTC. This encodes CASSFRPGQGHLGYTF.

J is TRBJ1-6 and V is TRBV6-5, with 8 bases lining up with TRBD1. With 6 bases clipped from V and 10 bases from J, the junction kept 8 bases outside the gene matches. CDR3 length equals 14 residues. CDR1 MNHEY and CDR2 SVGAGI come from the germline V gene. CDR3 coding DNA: TGTGCCAGCAGCCCGGGACAGGTACTATCACCCCTCCACTTT. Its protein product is CASSPGQVLSPLHF.

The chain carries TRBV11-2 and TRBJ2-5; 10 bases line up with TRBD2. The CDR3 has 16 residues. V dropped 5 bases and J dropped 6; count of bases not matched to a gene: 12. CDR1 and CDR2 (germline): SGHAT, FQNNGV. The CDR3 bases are TGTGCCAGCAGCCCGACGAGCGGGGGGGCCTGGAAGACCCAGTACTTC. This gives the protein CASSPTSGGAWKTQYF.

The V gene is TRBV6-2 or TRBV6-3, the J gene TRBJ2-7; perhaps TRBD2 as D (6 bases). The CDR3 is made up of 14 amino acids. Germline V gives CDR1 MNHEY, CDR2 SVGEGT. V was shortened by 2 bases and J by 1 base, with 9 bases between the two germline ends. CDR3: CASSYGTSSYEQYF. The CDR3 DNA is TGTGCCAGCAGTTACGGGACTTCTTCCTACGAGCAGTACTTC.

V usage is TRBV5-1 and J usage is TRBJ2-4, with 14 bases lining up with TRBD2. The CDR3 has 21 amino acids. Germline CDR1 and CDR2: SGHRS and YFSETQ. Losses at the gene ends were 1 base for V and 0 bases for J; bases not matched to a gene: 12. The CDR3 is CASSLRLAGGSRILAKNIQYF. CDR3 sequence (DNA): TGCGCCAGCAGCTTGCGACTAGCGGGAGGGTCCCGGATCCTAGCCAAAAACATTCAGTACTTC.

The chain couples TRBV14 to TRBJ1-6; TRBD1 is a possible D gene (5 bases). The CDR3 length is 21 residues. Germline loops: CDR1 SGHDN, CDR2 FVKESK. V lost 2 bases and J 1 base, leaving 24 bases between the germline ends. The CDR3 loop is CASSQKFPSKGLSSYNSPLHF. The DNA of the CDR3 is TGTGCCAGCAGCCAAAAATTCCCCTCGAAGGGGCTTAGTTCCTATAATTCACCCCTCCACTTT.

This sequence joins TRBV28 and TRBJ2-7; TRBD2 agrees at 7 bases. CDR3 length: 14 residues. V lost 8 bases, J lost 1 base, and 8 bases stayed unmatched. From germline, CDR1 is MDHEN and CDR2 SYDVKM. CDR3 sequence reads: CASRGGRGSYEQYF. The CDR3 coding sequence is TGTGCCAGCCGGGGCGGGAGAGGGTCCTACGAGCAGTACTTC.

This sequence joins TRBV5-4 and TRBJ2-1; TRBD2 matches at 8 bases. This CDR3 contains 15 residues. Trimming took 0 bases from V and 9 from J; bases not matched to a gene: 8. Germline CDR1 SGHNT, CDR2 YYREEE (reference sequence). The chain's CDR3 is CASSLDTGRVGEQFF. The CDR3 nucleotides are TGTGCCAGCAGCTTGGACACCGGGAGGGTAGGTGAGCAGTTCTTC.

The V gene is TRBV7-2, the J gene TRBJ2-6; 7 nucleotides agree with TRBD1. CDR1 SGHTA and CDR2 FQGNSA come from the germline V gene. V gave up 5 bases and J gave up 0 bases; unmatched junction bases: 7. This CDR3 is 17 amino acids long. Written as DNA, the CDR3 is TGTGCCAGCAGCGCGCCGGGACAGAACTCTGGGGCCAACGTCCTGACTTTC. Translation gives CASSAPGQNSGANVLTF.

The DNA of the CDR3 is TGCGCCAGTACCGACAGAGGAGCCTACAATGAGCAGTTCTTC. Translation: CASTDRGAYNEQFF. The V gene is TRBV5-1, the J gene TRBJ2-1, with D maybe TRBD1 (5 bases). V dropped 8 bases and J dropped 2 bases, with 14 bases sitting between them. This CDR3 region has 14 residues. Germline loops: CDR1 SGHRS, CDR2 YFSETQ.

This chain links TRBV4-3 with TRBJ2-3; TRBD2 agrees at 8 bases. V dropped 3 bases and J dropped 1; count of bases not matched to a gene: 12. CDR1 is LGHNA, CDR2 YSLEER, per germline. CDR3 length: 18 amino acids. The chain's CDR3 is CASSQQYSGTSRTDTQYF. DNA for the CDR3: TGCGCCAGCAGCCAGCAATACTCCGGGACTAGTCGCACAGATACGCAGTATTTT.

CDR3 protein: CATTPPRGMNTEAFF. The CDR3 DNA reads TGTGCCACGACGCCTCCCAGGGGCATGAACACTGAAGCTTTCTTT. This sequence joins TRBV7-9 and TRBJ1-1; weak D call: TRBD1 (6 bases). Germline-derived CDR1 and CDR2 are SEHNR and FQNEAQ (reference sequence). The CDR3 length is 15 residues. V was trimmed by 10 bases and J by 0 bases, leaving 18 bases between them.

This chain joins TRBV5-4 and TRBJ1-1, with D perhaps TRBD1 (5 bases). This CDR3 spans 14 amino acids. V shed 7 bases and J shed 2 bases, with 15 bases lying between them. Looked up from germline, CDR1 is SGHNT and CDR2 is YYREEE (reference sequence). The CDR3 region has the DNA TGTGCCAGCGGCCCTGCGGGGCTTAACACTGAAGCTTTCTTT. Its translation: CASGPAGLNTEAFF.

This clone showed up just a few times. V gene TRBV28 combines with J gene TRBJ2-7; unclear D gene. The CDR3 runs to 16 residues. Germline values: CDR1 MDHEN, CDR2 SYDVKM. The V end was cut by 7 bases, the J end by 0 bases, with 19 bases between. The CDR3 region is CASTLMGPDSSYEQYF. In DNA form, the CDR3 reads TGTGCCAGCACCTTGATGGGCCCCGATAGCTCCTACGAGCAGTACTTC. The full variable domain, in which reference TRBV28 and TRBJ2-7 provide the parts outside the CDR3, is DVKVTQSSRYLVKRTGEKVFLECVQDMDHENMFWYRQDPGLGLRLIYFSYDVKMKEKGDIPEGYSVSREKKERFSLILESASTNQTSMYLCASTLMGPDSSYEQYFGPGTRLTVT.

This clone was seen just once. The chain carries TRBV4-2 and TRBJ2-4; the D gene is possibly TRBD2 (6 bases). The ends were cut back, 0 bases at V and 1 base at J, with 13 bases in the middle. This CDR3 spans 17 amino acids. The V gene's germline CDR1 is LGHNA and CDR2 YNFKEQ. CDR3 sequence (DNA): TGTGCCAGCAGCCAAGAGGAACGGGGGATGGCCAAAAACATTCAGTACTTC. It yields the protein CASSQEERGMAKNIQYF.

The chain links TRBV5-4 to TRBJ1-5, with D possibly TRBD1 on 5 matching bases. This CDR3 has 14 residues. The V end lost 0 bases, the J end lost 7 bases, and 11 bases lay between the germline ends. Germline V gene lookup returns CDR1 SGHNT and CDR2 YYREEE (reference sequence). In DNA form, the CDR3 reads TGTGCCAGCAGCTTGGGTGGGGGGGACCAGCCCCAGCATTTT. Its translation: CASSLGGGDQPQHF.

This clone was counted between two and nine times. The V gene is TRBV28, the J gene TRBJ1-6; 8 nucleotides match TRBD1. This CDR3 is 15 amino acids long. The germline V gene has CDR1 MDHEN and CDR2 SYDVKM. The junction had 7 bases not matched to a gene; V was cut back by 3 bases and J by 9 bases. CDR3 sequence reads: CASSFQQGASSPLHF. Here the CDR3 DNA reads TGTGCCAGCAGTTTTCAGCAGGGGGCGAGTTCACCCCTCCACTTT.

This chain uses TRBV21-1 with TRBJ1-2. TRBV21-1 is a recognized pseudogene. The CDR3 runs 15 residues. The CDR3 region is CASSKVAVAGYGYTF. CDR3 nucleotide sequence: TGTGCCAGCAGCAAAGTGGCGGTGGCGGGCTATGGCTACACCTTC.

In nucleotides, the CDR3 is TGTGCCAGTAGTATGGCACCCCCGGATACGCAGTATTTT. Translated, it gives CASSMAPPDTQYF. J is TRBJ2-3 and V is TRBV19; the D is unclear. Deletions cut 3 bases from V and 6 bases from J, with 10 bases between. Germline-derived CDR1 and CDR2 are LNHDA and SQIVND (reference sequence). CDR3 size: 13 residues.